This T cell receptor beta chain was obtained from a study of cytomegalovirus exposure and HLA in healthy donors. The CDR3 has 13 residues. V lost 3 bases and J lost 6; bases outside the gene matches: 6. Germline V gives CDR1 SGDLS, CDR2 YYNGEE. On this clone: Its antigen is as yet unknown.

The PCR used 60 Vbeta and 13 Jbeta primers. The data were produced by immunoSEQ multiplex PCR, yet TCRdb's version contains in-frame clones alone and is incomplete. This sample has 120,000 or so clones; about 80% occur once, and the top ten carry approximately 3.6%. Regarding the study as a whole: Follow-up analysis later connected one missense variant in DCLRE1C with trimming of TCR beta V- and J-genes. In a later analysis, across HLA loci, associated TCR counts were highest for DRB1, lowest for HLA-C. For cytomegalovirus status, the classifier reportedly gave diagnoses with high specificity and sensitivity. Generally TCR sequences proved uncommon, though certain public TCRs appeared in numerous donors.

Sequenced input: PBMCs. V and J are TRBV9 and TRBJ2-7; 7 nucleotides align to TRBD1. The TCR was taken from a woman aged 35 to 49 in good health and CMV-seropositive. This CDR3 is CASSAGTASEQYF. The CDR3 region has the DNA TGTGCCAGCAGCGCCGGGACAGCCAGCGAGCAGTACTTC.